Each of the 25 T cell receptor beta chains below was sequenced from the same sample in a study of blood T cell repertoires in COVID-19 (dated by TCRdb to the early 2020s). The library was prepared using the immunoSEQ multiplex PCR assay. In TCRdb, the immuneACCESS table is reduced to in-frame sequences with V and J assigned. These tables do not hold every clone; where another copy was compared, an unresolved V gene accounts for under half, and the others remain unexplained. This sample comprises some 460,000 clones, about nine tenths of them detected only once. Roughly 0.7% of the sample lies in the top ten. Sequenced sample: PBMCs or T cells enriched from blood (not recorded which). Every receptor here comes from a woman between 18 and 29 years old who had recovered from COVID-19.

The rearrangement uses TRBV2 and TRBJ2-1; 8 bases align to TRBD2. The CDR3 has 16 amino acids. The V gene end was trimmed by 1 base and the J gene end by 4 bases; junction bases not matched to a gene: 6. The germline V gene encodes CDR1 SNHLY and CDR2 FYNNEI. The CDR3 DNA is TGTGCCAGCAGTGAAGGGACTAGCCCTGATTACAATGAGCAGTTCTTC. This sequence encodes CASSEGTSPDYNEQFF. The whole variable domain, remainder taken from reference TRBV2 and TRBJ2-1, is EPEVTQTPSHQVTQMGQEVILRCVPISNHLYFYWYRQILGQKVEFLVSFYNNEISEKSEIFDDQFSVERPDGSNFTLKIRSTKLEDSAMYFCASSEGTSPDYNEQFFGPGTRLTVL.

This clone was detected once. The rearrangement links TRBV19 to TRBJ2-2, with D uncertain. Trimming left V 5 bases short and J 3 bases short, with 16 bases between. From germline, CDR1 is LNHDA and CDR2 SQIVND (reference sequence). CDR3 length: 16 amino acids. Written as DNA, the CDR3 is TGTGCCAGTAGTGTCGTCACGGGTCATGACACCGGGGAGCTGTTTTTT. Translation gives CASSVVTGHDTGELFF.

V gene TRBV5-8 combines with J gene TRBJ1-6; D remains ambiguous. From germline, CDR1 is SGHTS and CDR2 YDEGEE. CDR3 length equals 14 residues. Trimming pared 4 bases from V and 2 bases from J, leaving 7 bases between. The CDR3 reads CASSQKAYNSPLHF. CDR3 nucleotides: TGTGCCAGCAGCCAGAAAGCCTATAATTCACCCCTCCACTTT.

The chain employs TRBV6-5 and TRBJ1-2; unclear D gene. V was clipped by 0 bases and J by 7 bases, with 12 bases between them. The germline gives CDR1 MNHEY, CDR2 SVGAGI. There are 14 residues in the CDR3. The CDR3 DNA reads TGTGCCAGCAGTTACTCGAATCTGGCTGGTGGCTACACCTTC. It yields the protein CASSYSNLAGGYTF.

This chain uses TRBV5-1 with TRBJ2-2; no clear D gene. Germline CDR1 SGHRS, CDR2 YFSETQ. The CDR3 spans 16 residues. With 1 base removed from V and 1 base from J, the gap between germline ends came to 11 bases. The CDR3 loop is CASSLLASLNTGELFF. The CDR3 DNA reads TGCGCCAGCAGCTTGTTAGCCAGCTTGAACACCGGGGAGCTGTTTTTT.

The gene calls are TRBV10-3 and TRBJ2-3; a weak D match, TRBD2 (6 bases). The CDR3 loop spans 19 amino acids. With 0 bases removed from V and 2 bases from J, the gap between germline ends came to 21 bases. The V gene's germline CDR1 is ENHRY and CDR2 SYGVKD. The CDR3 region is CAISESGGEDPPSTDTQYF. CDR3 DNA sequence: TGTGCCATCAGTGAGTCGGGGGGTGAGGACCCACCGTCCACAGATACGCAGTATTTT.

J is TRBJ1-2 and V is TRBV18; D perhaps matches TRBD1 (5 bases). Trimming stripped 2 bases from V and 3 bases from J, with 13 bases between. The germline V gene has CDR1 KGHSH and CDR2 LQKENI. The CDR3 totals 15 residues. The CDR3 bases are TGTGCCAGCTCACCAAGTTCCCAGGGTGACTATGGCTACACCTTC. The encoded protein is CASSPSSQGDYGYTF.

Regarding this clone: The identical CDR3 is also encoded by other nucleotide sequences in the sample. V gene TRBV6-5 combines with J gene TRBJ2-7; TRBD1 agrees at 9 bases. The CDR3 contains 13 residues. The germline V gene encodes CDR1 MNHEY and CDR2 SVGAGI. J lost 2 bases, V lost 5 bases, and 1 base had no gene match. Here the CDR3 reads CASSRDRAYEQYF. CDR3 nucleotide sequence: TGTGCCAGCAGTAGGGACAGGGCCTACGAGCAGTACTTC.

In this sample, this clone turned up a few times. The genes are TRBV7-2 and TRBJ2-3; 10 bases map to TRBD2. Per the germline V gene, CDR1 is SGHTA and CDR2 is FQGNSA. With 1 base clipped from V and 5 bases from J, the junction kept 3 bases outside the gene matches. This CDR3 has 15 amino acids. The CDR3 nucleotides are TGTGCCAGCAGCTTAGAGCGGGGGGGCATAGATACGCAGTATTTT. Translated, it gives CASSLERGGIDTQYF.

This chain links TRBV5-8 with TRBJ1-6, with D possibly matching TRBD1 (5 bases). CDR3 length: 14 amino acids. CDR1 SGHTS and CDR2 YDEGEE come from the germline V gene. Trimming took off 1 base at V and 10 bases at J, with 12 bases between the two ends. The CDR3 loop reads CASSLWGLESPLHF. DNA of the CDR3: TGTGCCAGCAGCTTGTGGGGCCTGGAATCACCCCTCCACTTT.

V is TRBV10-3 and J is TRBJ2-7; no reliable D call. Germline loops: CDR1 ENHRY, CDR2 SYGVKD. The CDR3 has 12 amino acids. The V and J ends lost 8 bases and 0 bases respectively, with 8 bases between them. The DNA of the CDR3 is TGTGCCATCGGGCCCCTCTCCTACGAGCAGTACTTC. Translated, it gives CAIGPLSYEQYF.

V usage is TRBV5-1 and J usage is TRBJ2-5; 7 positions agree with TRBD2. With V trimmed by 4 bases and J by 5 bases, 17 bases remained unmatched. The CDR3 covers 17 residues. From germline, CDR1 is SGHRS and CDR2 YFSETQ. In nucleotides, the CDR3 is TGCGCCAGCAGCCCCGCGCCTCTACTAGCGAGGCCCGAGACCCAGTACTTC. As protein: CASSPAPLLARPETQYF.

This clone was detected once. This chain links TRBV5-8 with TRBJ1-4; TRBD1 might be the D (6 bases). V gave up 1 base and J gave up 2 bases, with 15 bases separating them. Germline lookup yields CDR1 SGHTS and CDR2 YDEGEE. This CDR3 has 17 residues. Written as DNA, the CDR3 is TGTGCCAGCAGCTTGTCAGGGGCCCTTGGGACTAATGAAAAACTGTTTTTT. Translation: CASSLSGALGTNEKLFF.

The V gene is TRBV3-1 (or the pseudogene TRBV3-2), the J gene TRBJ2-5, with 7 bases lining up with TRBD2. Germline-derived CDR1 and CDR2 are LGHDT and YNNKEL (reference sequence). The CDR3 is made up of 16 amino acids. With 0 bases clipped from V and 5 bases from J, the junction kept 9 bases outside the gene matches. CDR3 DNA sequence: TGTGCCAGCAGCCAAGATTGGGGGGGATTGGGTGAGACCCAGTACTTC. Its translation: CASSQDWGGLGETQYF.

The V call is TRBV30, the J call TRBJ2-7; tentative D call: TRBD2 (7 bases). The CDR3 runs to 13 residues. V was clipped by 3 bases and J by 4 bases, with 13 bases between them. Germline loops: CDR1 GTSNPN, CDR2 SVGIG (reference sequence). The CDR3 nucleotides are TGTGCCTGGAGCGAGGGAGGGGGATACGAGCAGTACTTC. This gives the protein CAWSEGGGYEQYF.

The rearrangement links TRBV6-6 to TRBJ1-5, with D unresolved. Germline CDR1 MNHNY, CDR2 SVGAGI (reference sequence). This CDR3 has 12 residues. V was clipped by 8 bases and J by 4 bases, with 9 bases between them. The CDR3 reads CASHSPNQPQHF. CDR3 DNA: TGTGCCAGCCACAGCCCTAATCAGCCCCAGCATTTT.

This chain uses TRBV7-9 with TRBJ2-3; 8 positions match TRBD2. The junction had 7 bases not matched to a gene; V was cut back by 3 bases and J by 5 bases. This CDR3 has 15 residues. Germline V gives CDR1 SEHNR, CDR2 FQNEAQ (reference sequence). The DNA for the CDR3 is TGTGCCAGCAGCTTGCAATCGGGGGGGCAAGATACGCAGTATTTT. This gives the protein CASSLQSGGQDTQYF. Using reference TRBV7-9 and TRBJ2-3 for the parts outside the CDR3, the full variable domain is DTGVSQNPRHKITKRGQNVTFRCDPISEHNRLYWYRQTLGQGPEFLTYFQNEAQLEKSRLLSDRFSAERPKGSFSTLEIQRTEQGDSAMYLCASSLQSGGQDTQYFGPGTRLTVL.

CDR3 DNA sequence: TGTGCCTTCCACAGGGGTTTAGGATATGGCTACACCTTC. Encoded protein: CAFHRGLGYGYTF. V gene TRBV30 combines with J gene TRBJ1-2, with TRBD1 matching over 7 bases. This CDR3 spans 13 amino acids. CDR1 is GTSNPN and CDR2 is SVGIG in the germline V gene (reference sequence). Losses at the gene ends were 7 bases for V and 5 bases for J; bases not matched to a gene: 10.

V gene TRBV30 combines with J gene TRBJ1-2; D gene uncertain. Germline assignment: CDR1 GTSNPN and CDR2 SVGIG (reference sequence). The CDR3 sequence is 10 residues long. CDR3 DNA: TGTGCTTCGGAAAGAGGGGGCTACACCTTC. This sequence encodes CASERGGYTF.

This chain links TRBV9 with TRBJ2-3; 9 bases align to TRBD2. With V trimmed by 2 bases and J by 4 bases, 8 bases remained unmatched. CDR3 length: 16 amino acids. Germline CDR1 is SGDLS and CDR2 is YYNGEE. This CDR3 reads CASSVPRGGGADTQYF. The CDR3 DNA reads TGTGCCAGCAGCGTCCCGCGGGGCGGGGGGGCAGATACGCAGTATTTT.

The gene calls are TRBV4-1 and TRBJ1-3; D gene uncertain. The length of the CDR3 is 17 residues. The V gene lost 1 base and the J gene lost 0 bases, with 13 bases spanning the gap. Germline values: CDR1 MGHRA, CDR2 YSYEKL. The CDR3 region has the DNA TGCGCCAGCAGCCAAGGGATCGGACGGGACTCTGGAAACACCATATATTTT. As protein: CASSQGIGRDSGNTIYF.

This clone was detected only a few times. This sequence joins TRBV30 and TRBJ2-1, with TRBD2 matching 9 bases. The CDR3 totals 17 residues. The V gene end was trimmed by 1 base and the J gene end by 6 bases; junction bases not matched to a gene: 13. Per the germline V gene, CDR1 is GTSNPN and CDR2 is SVGIG (reference sequence). This CDR3 reads CAWSGLRRGGVRNEQFF. As DNA, the CDR3 is TGTGCCTGGAGTGGGCTTAGGCGGGGGGGCGTACGCAATGAGCAGTTCTTC.

The V and J genes are TRBV28 and TRBJ2-7; 11 bases line up with TRBD1. This CDR3 is built from 14 residues. Per the germline V gene, CDR1 is MDHEN and CDR2 is SYDVKM. With 4 bases clipped from V and 5 bases from J, the junction kept 4 bases outside the gene matches. Written as DNA, the CDR3 is TGTGCCAGCAGTTCGCCGGGACAGGGGGACGAGCAGTACTTC. Translation: CASSSPGQGDEQYF.

V and J are TRBV10-3 and TRBJ1-3; D remains unclear. Germline values: CDR1 ENHRY, CDR2 SYGVKD. There are 17 residues in the CDR3. Trimming took 3 bases from V and 0 from J, leaving 15 bases between them. The CDR3: CAISDGQETFSGNTIYF. DNA for the CDR3: TGTGCCATCAGTGATGGCCAGGAAACCTTCTCTGGAAACACCATATATTTT.

The J gene is TRBJ2-7, the V gene TRBV4-1; 7 nucleotides match TRBD1. Germline loops: CDR1 MGHRA, CDR2 YSYEKL. V lost 2 bases and J lost 5; bases outside the gene matches: 9. This CDR3 is built from 15 residues. For the CDR3, the DNA is TGCGCCAGCAGCCAACTTGCGACAGGGCCCCACGAGCAGTACTTC. Protein sequence: CASSQLATGPHEQYF.